Presented here are 26 T cell receptor beta chains from one specimen sequenced in a study of CD8 T cells in Susac syndrome. Random hexamers were used to reverse transcribe the RNA input (about 0.5 to 1 ug). TCRdb re-analysed the immunoSEQ multiplex PCR reads in MiXCR, keeping a single row per CDR3 protein. The sample holds about 200,000 distinct CDR3 sequences, approximately 95% seen once. The sample was CD4+ T cells from PBMCs. The receptors shown here come from a human donor in good health.

V usage is TRBV3-1 and J usage is TRBJ2-6; D not resolved. The germline V and J ends were trimmed by 1 base and 1 base, with 11 bases remaining between them. From germline, CDR1 is LGHDT and CDR2 YNNKEL (reference sequence). This CDR3 spans 17 amino acids. CDR3 loop: CASSQASLRSGANVLTF. The DNA for the CDR3 is TGTGCCAGCAGCCAAGCAAGCCTAAGATCTGGGGCCAACGTCCTGACTTTC.

The genes are TRBV12-3 or TRBV12-4 and TRBJ2-3; TRBD2 might be the D (5 bases). This CDR3 has 13 amino acids. The V and J ends lost 2 bases and 4 bases respectively, with 7 bases between them. This chain's CDR3 is CASSLREADTQYF. CDR3 nucleotides: TGTGCCAGCAGTTTACGGGAAGCAGATACGCAGTATTTT.

The chain joins TRBV19 to TRBJ1-2, with D uncertain. V lost 3 bases and J lost 5, with 7 bases in between. CDR1 is LNHDA, CDR2 SQIVND, per germline (reference sequence). This CDR3 region has 12 residues. The DNA of the CDR3 is TGTGCCAGTAGTATGAGCCGTTATGGCTACACCTTC. Translating gives CASSMSRYGYTF.

The chain employs TRBV20-1 and TRBJ2-1; 9 bases map to TRBD2. The CDR3 is made up of 14 amino acids. V trimming: 3 bases; J trimming: 9 bases; junction bases outside the gene matches: 9. Germline loops: CDR1 DFQATT, CDR2 SNEGSKA (reference sequence). The CDR3 loop is CSASLSSGVGEQFF. Here the CDR3 DNA reads TGCAGTGCTAGTCTTTCTAGCGGGGTTGGTGAGCAGTTCTTC.

The chain couples TRBV30 to TRBJ1-2, with D tentatively TRBD1 (5 bases). CDR3 length: 13 amino acids. CDR1 is GTSNPN, CDR2 SVGIG, per germline (reference sequence). Trimming shortened V by 2 bases and J by 5 bases, and 12 bases separated the two germline ends. The CDR3 region is CAWSMGQKYGYTF. The CDR3 DNA sequence: TGTGCCTGGAGTATGGGGCAGAAATATGGCTACACCTTC.

The chain employs TRBV3-1 and TRBJ2-1; D is possibly TRBD1 or TRBD2 (5 bases each). Trimming took 4 bases from V and 6 from J, leaving 22 bases between them. Germline V CDR1 and CDR2: LGHDT, YNNKEL (reference sequence). This CDR3 spans 17 amino acids. CDR3 bases: TGTGCCAGCAGCCCCAGGCAGGGACCTCCTCCCGGCAATGAGCAGTTCTTC. Amino acid sequence: CASSPRQGPPPGNEQFF.

This chain joins TRBV13 and TRBJ2-5; D uncertain. CDR1 PRHDT and CDR2 FYEKMQ come from the germline V gene (reference sequence). CDR3 size: 11 residues. Between the trimmed V and J ends, which lost 5 bases and 7 bases, there was a span of 8 bases. In DNA, the CDR3 is TGTGCCAGCAGCAGTGGCTTGACCCAGTACTTC. Translating it yields CASSSGLTQYF.

This sequence joins TRBV29-1 and TRBJ2-5, with TRBD2 matching 7 bases. After removal of 7 bases from V and 5 bases from J, the junction contained 7 bases not matched to a gene. Germline lookup yields CDR1 SQVTM and CDR2 ANQGSEA. This CDR3 has 12 residues. Here the CDR3 reads CSAGRGEETQYF. The CDR3 nucleotides read TGCAGCGCGGGCCGGGGGGAGGAGACCCAGTACTTC. Combining the CDR3 with reference TRBV29-1 and TRBJ2-5 gives the whole variable domain SAVISQKPSRDICQRGTSLTIQCQVDSQVTMMFWYRQQPGQSLTLIATANQGSEATYESGFVIDKFPISRPNLTFSTLTVSNMSPEDSSIYLCSAGRGEETQYFGPGTRLLVL.

The rearrangement links TRBV24-1 to TRBJ2-6; D may correspond to TRBD1 or TRBD2 (5 bases each). Germline V gives CDR1 KGHDR, CDR2 SFDVKD. V shed 7 bases and J shed 4 bases, with 10 bases lying between them. CDR3 size: 14 residues. The CDR3 sequence is CATSSGTGANVLTF. The CDR3 bases are TGTGCCACCAGCTCAGGGACCGGGGCCAACGTCCTGACTTTC.

V gene TRBV20-1 combines with J gene TRBJ1-1; D is undetermined. V was cut by 0 bases and J by 8 bases, with 10 bases left in between. Germline V gene sequence: CDR1 DFQATT, CDR2 SNEGSKA (reference sequence). This CDR3 has 12 residues. Written as DNA, the CDR3 is TGCAGTGCTAGAGATCAAGGCAGGGAAGCTTTCTTT. Translating gives CSARDQGREAFF.

The V call is TRBV20-1, the J call TRBJ2-1; D ambiguous. Germline CDR1 DFQATT, CDR2 SNEGSKA (reference sequence). This CDR3 is 14 amino acids long. V dropped 6 bases and J dropped 0 bases, with 12 bases sitting between them. The CDR3, as DNA: TGCAGTGCCCCCGTATCAAACTCCTACAATGAGCAGTTCTTC. It encodes CSAPVSNSYNEQFF.

This sequence joins TRBV18 and TRBJ2-5; unclear D gene. This CDR3 has 14 residues. Germline V gene lookup returns CDR1 KGHSH and CDR2 LQKENI. V lost 1 base and J lost 1, with 7 bases in between. This CDR3 reads CASSPLSSQETQYF. The CDR3 nucleotides are TGTGCCAGCTCACCACTCTCGTCCCAAGAGACCCAGTACTTC.

This chain connects TRBV24-1 to TRBJ2-1, with D possibly matching TRBD1 (6 bases). CDR1 KGHDR and CDR2 SFDVKD come from the germline V gene. Trimming took off 4 bases at V and 5 bases at J, with 14 bases between the two ends. CDR3 length: 15 residues. The CDR3 sequence: CATSEISAGDNEQFF. The CDR3 nucleotides read TGTGCCACCAGTGAAATATCGGCAGGGGACAATGAGCAGTTCTTC.

The V and J genes are TRBV6-2 or TRBV6-3 and TRBJ2-7; no clear D. Germline CDR1 is MNHEY and CDR2 is SVGEGT. The CDR3 loop spans 12 amino acids. Trimming pared 6 bases from V and 2 bases from J, leaving 8 bases between. CDR3 amino acids: CASSGGTYEQYF. CDR3 nucleotide sequence: TGTGCCAGCAGCGGCGGAACCTACGAGCAGTACTTC.

The genes are TRBV2 and TRBJ1-1, with D possibly TRBD1 on 5 matching bases. The CDR3 extends over 13 amino acids. Trimming cost V 6 bases and J 1 base, with 9 bases left between them. CDR1 SNHLY and CDR2 FYNNEI come from the germline V gene. In nucleotides, the CDR3 is TGTGCCAGCAGGGCCGACAGGAACACTGAAGCTTTCTTT. It is translated as CASRADRNTEAFF.

The chain carries TRBV7-2 and TRBJ1-2; perhaps TRBD1 as D (6 bases). From germline, CDR1 is SGHTA and CDR2 FQGNSA. The CDR3 sequence is 15 residues long. V shed 4 bases and J shed 3 bases, with 15 bases lying between them. CDR3: CASSSGGQADYGYTF. CDR3 in DNA: TGTGCCAGCAGCTCGGGGGGGCAGGCCGACTATGGCTACACCTTC. The complete variable domain, with remaining parts taken from reference TRBV7-2 and TRBJ1-2, reads GAGVSQSPSNKVTEKGKDVELRCDPISGHTALYWYRQSLGQGLEFLIYFQGNSAPDKSGLPSDRFSAERTGGSVSTLTIQRTQQEDSAVYLCASSSGGQADYGYTFGSGTRLTVV.

This chain links TRBV20-1 with TRBJ2-7, with a weak D call TRBD2 (6 bases). The germline gives CDR1 DFQATT, CDR2 SNEGSKA (reference sequence). V was shortened by 6 bases and J by 4 bases, with 22 bases between the two germline ends. This CDR3 is built from 15 residues. The CDR3 DNA reads as TGCAGTGCACCCCACGCGGGACGCGATAGTTACGAGCAGTACTTC. Encoded protein: CSAPHAGRDSYEQYF.

The chain uses TRBV20-1 and TRBJ2-1; a weak D match, TRBD2 (5 bases). With 7 bases removed from V and 3 bases from J, the gap between germline ends came to 13 bases. The CDR3 is 13 residues long. The germline V gene has CDR1 DFQATT and CDR2 SNEGSKA (reference sequence). DNA of the CDR3: TGCAGTGGAAACGCGGAGGTCTACAATGAGCAGTTCTTC. Encoded protein: CSGNAEVYNEQFF.

V is TRBV7-9 and J is TRBJ1-2; TRBD1 matches at 7 bases. Trimming cost V 6 bases and J 3 bases; bases outside gene matches: 10. This CDR3 region has 15 residues. In germline, CDR1 is SEHNR, CDR2 FQNEAQ (reference sequence). The CDR3 coding sequence is TGTGCCAGCAGACCCGACAGGGTTGGTTACTATGGCTACACCTTC. Protein: CASRPDRVGYYGYTF.

The chain recombines TRBV18 with TRBJ2-7; 8 bases are a match to TRBD2. The CDR3 runs to 14 residues. V dropped 3 bases and J dropped 3; count of bases not matched to a gene: 4. CDR1 KGHSH and CDR2 LQKENI come from the germline V gene. The CDR3 spells CASSPQAGDYEQYV. The CDR3 DNA follows: TGTGCCAGCTCACCTCAAGCGGGAGACTACGAGCAGTACGTC.

Only one count was recorded for this clonotype. The rearrangement uses TRBV3-1 and TRBJ1-2, with a tentative D call TRBD1 (6 bases). The germline gives CDR1 LGHDT, CDR2 YNNKEL (reference sequence). V was clipped by 5 bases and J by 4 bases, with 14 bases between them. The CDR3 sequence is 14 residues long. As DNA, the CDR3 is TGTGCCAGCAGCTTCCCGGGACACGGCTATGGCTACACCTTC. Its translation is CASSFPGHGYGYTF.

This chain uses TRBV3-1 with TRBJ1-6; D ambiguous. CDR3 length equals 17 residues. Germline assignment: CDR1 LGHDT and CDR2 YNNKEL (reference sequence). V dropped 0 bases and J dropped 9 bases, with 18 bases sitting between them. CDR3 residues: CASSQDFAYSTFSPLHF. In nucleotides, the CDR3 is TGTGCCAGCAGCCAAGATTTCGCGTACTCAACCTTTTCACCCCTCCACTTT.

This chain joins TRBV20-1 and TRBJ2-7, with 8 bases fitting TRBD1. This CDR3 has 13 residues. With V trimmed by 6 bases and J by 0 bases, 4 bases remained unmatched. Germline V gene data show CDR1 as DFQATT and CDR2 as SNEGSKA (reference sequence). Here the CDR3 DNA reads TGCAGTGCAGTGGACAGGGCCTCCTACGAGCAGTACTTC. It encodes CSAVDRASYEQYF.

V is TRBV7-2 and J is TRBJ1-5, with D unclear. Between the trimmed V and J ends, which lost 5 bases and 5 bases, there was a span of 13 bases. Germline CDR1 reads SGHTA; CDR2 reads FQGNSA. The CDR3 runs to 14 residues. The CDR3 sequence: CASSPAGNYQPQHF. The CDR3 nucleotides read TGTGCCAGCAGCCCGGCGGGCAACTATCAGCCCCAGCATTTT.

The chain carries TRBV10-3 and TRBJ2-1, with D possibly TRBD1 on 5 matching bases. CDR3 length: 14 residues. The germline gives CDR1 ENHRY, CDR2 SYGVKD. The V end was cut by 0 bases, the J end by 5 bases, with 8 bases between. The CDR3 sequence is CAISESGRDNEQFF. The CDR3 DNA sequence: TGTGCCATCAGTGAGTCGGGCAGGGACAATGAGCAGTTCTTC.

This chain joins TRBV18 and TRBJ2-5, with D possibly being TRBD1 (5 bases). The length of the CDR3 is 13 residues. The V and J ends lost 6 bases and 5 bases respectively, with 13 bases between them. Germline CDR1 reads KGHSH; CDR2 reads LQKENI. The CDR3 here is CASSGARRETQYF. The CDR3 region has the DNA TGTGCCAGCTCTGGGGCTCGAAGGGAGACCCAGTACTTC.